This T cell receptor beta chain was observed in a study of T cell responses to AZD1222 COVID-19 vaccine. General study findings and limits: After two AZD1222 doses, spike-specific TCR breadth and depth rose versus day 0. No day 14 peak samples; only post-peak repertoires were characterized. There were mostly white British donors and more females than males, and clonal diversity was possibly underestimated.

This CDR3 is built from 12 residues. Between the trimmed V and J ends, which lost 1 base and 5 bases, there was a span of 7 bases. In germline, CDR1 is SGHNT, CDR2 YYREEE (reference sequence). Pooled together were second doses at about 4 or about 12 weeks. TCRdb's copy holds only in-frame clones and misses some; the assay was immunoSEQ multiplex PCR. The sample holds some 190,000 clones; nearly 95% are singletons and the top ten take about 1.9%. To note about this clone: Its cognate antigen is unknown.

This chain joins TRBV5-4 and TRBJ2-7; D gene unclear. The sample consisted of peripheral blood, taken 28 days after the second AZD1222 dose. This clonotype was obtained from an adult who received the AZD1222 COVID-19 vaccine. In nucleotides, the CDR3 is TGTGCCAGCAGCTTGCAAGAGCACGAGCAGTACTTC. This codes for CASSLQEHEQYF.